The 2 T cell receptor beta chains given below trace back to one sample, sequenced in a study of cytomegalovirus exposure and HLA in healthy donors (dated by TCRdb to about 2017). Libraries were prepared through the immunoSEQ multiplex PCR assay. Here the immuneACCESS table is served through TCRdb, limited to in-frame sequences with V and J called. Missing clones are a known gap in these copies; in checked studies unresolved V genes cover under half, and the rest lacks a known reason. The sample yields about 150,000 clones; roughly nine tenths were counted once. Over 3% of the sample is in the top ten clones. Source material: PBMCs. These receptors were taken from a woman aged 18-30 years in good health and CMV-seropositive.

CDR3: CAWSGQAGVYNEQFF. The CDR3 nucleotides read TGTGCCTGGAGTGGCCAAGCGGGAGTCTACAATGAGCAGTTCTTC. The chain is built from TRBV30 and TRBJ2-1; 8 bases match TRBD2. Germline V gene data show CDR1 as GTSNPN and CDR2 as SVGIG (reference sequence). Losses at the gene ends were 1 base for V and 3 bases for J; bases not matched to a gene: 5. The CDR3 has 15 amino acids.

The chain uses TRBV7-2 and TRBJ1-3; D may be TRBD1 (5 bases). Trimming removed 4 bases at V and 2 bases at J, with 9 bases between. The CDR3 contains 14 residues. Germline lookup yields CDR1 SGHTA and CDR2 FQGNSA. The CDR3 here is CASSSGGTGNTIYF. The CDR3 nucleotides are TGTGCCAGCAGCTCGGGGGGTACTGGAAACACCATATATTTT.